A single sample gave rise to the 29 T cell receptor beta chains below, sequenced in a study of blood T cell repertoires in COVID-19. Libraries were prepared by immunoSEQ multiplex PCR; TCRdb keeps only in-frame clonotypes and omits some of them. The repertoire holds 300,000 to 350,000 clones, with about nine tenths as singletons. Sample: peripheral blood. All receptors come from a man under 40 with COVID-19, enrolled during active disease.

The chain uses TRBV13 and TRBJ1-1; 7 nucleotides agree with TRBD1. Germline V gene sequence: CDR1 PRHDT, CDR2 FYEKMQ (reference sequence). With V trimmed by 4 bases and J by 0 bases, 2 bases remained unmatched. The CDR3 sequence is 14 residues long. CDR3 amino acids: CASSYRGMNTEAFF. DNA for the CDR3: TGTGCCAGCAGCTACAGGGGAATGAACACTGAAGCTTTCTTT.

J is TRBJ2-5 and V is TRBV7-8, with 9 nucleotides matching TRBD1. Germline-derived CDR1 and CDR2 are SGHVS and FQNEAQ. V lost 1 base and J lost 5; bases outside the gene matches: 5. The CDR3 extends over 15 amino acids. Here the CDR3 reads CASSLEGQGQETQYF. In DNA, the CDR3 is TGTGCCAGCAGCTTAGAAGGACAGGGGCAGGAGACCCAGTACTTC.

This clone has only one observation. The CDR3 reads CASSEWLYEQYF. CDR3 DNA: TGTGCCAGCAGTGAATGGCTCTACGAGCAGTACTTC. V gene TRBV2 combines with J gene TRBJ2-7; D is uncertain. The CDR3 loop spans 12 amino acids. With 2 bases removed from V and 3 bases from J, the gap between germline ends came to 5 bases. From germline, CDR1 is SNHLY and CDR2 FYNNEI. The complete variable domain, with remaining parts taken from reference TRBV2 and TRBJ2-7, reads EPEVTQTPSHQVTQMGQEVILRCVPISNHLYFYWYRQILGQKVEFLVSFYNNEISEKSEIFDDQFSVERPDGSNFTLKIRSTKLEDSAMYFCASSEWLYEQYFGPGTRLTVT.

This clone appeared a single time. The chain has TRBV27 and TRBJ1-5; 9 nucleotides agree with TRBD1. V lost 5 bases and J lost 6; bases outside the gene matches: 5. From germline, CDR1 is MNHEY and CDR2 SMNVEV (reference sequence). The CDR3 totals 14 residues. CDR3: CASSPRDRVQPQHF. The CDR3 DNA sequence: TGTGCCAGCAGTCCCCGGGACAGGGTTCAGCCCCAGCATTTT.

This chain links TRBV29-1 with TRBJ2-1; D may be TRBD1 (6 bases). The CDR3 sequence is 13 residues long. V was shortened by 7 bases and J by 0 bases, with 10 bases between the two germline ends. Germline V lookup: CDR1 SQVTM, CDR2 ANQGSEA. The CDR3 DNA follows: TGCAGCGAACAGGACAGCTCCTACAATGAGCAGTTCTTC. Translated, it gives CSEQDSSYNEQFF.

The V gene is TRBV6-5, the J gene TRBJ1-4; 9 bases match TRBD1. Germline V gene lookup returns CDR1 MNHEY and CDR2 SVGAGI. This CDR3 contains 14 residues. V dropped 7 bases and J dropped 5; count of bases not matched to a gene: 5. For the CDR3, the DNA is TGTGCCAGCACCGCGGACAGGGGAAATGAAAAACTGTTTTTT. This sequence encodes CASTADRGNEKLFF.

V usage is TRBV28 and J usage is TRBJ2-7; 7 nucleotides align to TRBD1. V trimming: 2 bases; J trimming: 2 bases; junction bases outside the gene matches: 3. Germline CDR1 reads MDHEN; CDR2 reads SYDVKM. CDR3 length: 14 amino acids. CDR3 protein: CASSLRGPTYEQYF. The CDR3 DNA follows: TGTGCCAGCAGTTTAAGGGGGCCAACCTACGAGCAGTACTTC.

The V call is TRBV5-6, the J call TRBJ1-2, with D perhaps matching TRBD1 (5 bases). CDR1 SGHDT and CDR2 YYEEEE come from the germline V gene. The CDR3 sequence is 15 residues long. The V end was cut by 4 bases, the J end by 2 bases, with 15 bases between. CDR3 residues: CASSQGSQSNYGYTF. The CDR3 region has the DNA TGTGCCAGCAGCCAGGGATCCCAATCAAACTATGGCTACACCTTC.

The V gene is TRBV27, the J gene TRBJ2-4; unclear D gene. V was shortened by 2 bases and J by 4 bases, with 9 bases between the two germline ends. The germline gives CDR1 MNHEY, CDR2 SMNVEV (reference sequence). This CDR3 region has 14 residues. CDR3 nucleotide sequence: TGTGCCAGCAGTTTAGGCAGTACAAAAAACATTCAGTACTTC. Amino acid sequence: CASSLGSTKNIQYF.

This sequence joins TRBV24-1 and TRBJ2-3, with D perhaps TRBD1 (6 bases). Per germline, CDR1 KGHDR and CDR2 SFDVKD. This CDR3 has 15 residues. V lost 4 bases to trimming and J lost 0 bases, with 10 bases between them. CDR3 loop: CATSDYRVSTDTQYF. Written as DNA, the CDR3 is TGTGCCACCAGTGACTACAGGGTTAGCACAGATACGCAGTATTTT.

V gene TRBV24-1 combines with J gene TRBJ2-1; 13 nucleotides match TRBD2. V shed 5 bases and J 8 bases; nucleotides not matched to a gene: 5. Germline V gene sequence: CDR1 KGHDR, CDR2 SFDVKD. The CDR3 totals 15 residues. In DNA form, the CDR3 reads TGTGCCACCAGTGTAGGGACTAGCGGGATCTATGAGCAGTTCTTC. Translated: CATSVGTSGIYEQFF.

The V gene is TRBV5-6, the J gene TRBJ1-4; tentative D call: TRBD1 (5 bases). The CDR3 has 15 amino acids. Trimming pared 2 bases from V and 4 bases from J, leaving 12 bases between. Germline values: CDR1 SGHDT, CDR2 YYEEEE. The CDR3 loop is CASSFRQIFNEKLFF. The CDR3 nucleotides are TGTGCCAGCAGCTTTCGACAGATTTTTAATGAAAAACTGTTTTTT.

The chain uses TRBV28 and TRBJ2-7; no reliable D call. The V end lost 1 base, the J end lost 0 bases, and 7 bases lay between the germline ends. CDR1 is MDHEN, CDR2 SYDVKM, per germline. The CDR3 is 14 amino acids. The CDR3 reads CASSLYGASYEQYF. CDR3 DNA: TGTGCCAGCAGTTTATACGGTGCCTCCTACGAGCAGTACTTC.

The chain links TRBV19 to TRBJ2-5, with 10 bases identical to TRBD2. V lost 4 bases to trimming and J lost 1 base; unmatched junction nucleotides: 3. The CDR3 is made up of 15 amino acids. Germline values: CDR1 LNHDA, CDR2 SQIVND (reference sequence). CDR3 nucleotide sequence: TGTGCCAGTAGTAAAGCGGGGGGGATCCAAGAGACCCAGTACTTC. It codes for CASSKAGGIQETQYF.

This clone was seen only a few times. At one of its ends the junction is not consistent with the germline gene, which may arise from a read error. The chain recombines TRBV6-1 with TRBJ2-5; D is possibly TRBD1 (6 bases). This CDR3 contains 15 residues. Germline loops: CDR1 MNHNS, CDR2 SASEGT. The CDR3 DNA follows: TGTGCCAGCAGCGAAGAGACAGGAGGTCAAGAGACCCAGTACTTC. Protein: CASSEETGGQETQYF.

The rearrangement joins TRBV15 to TRBJ2-2; D is perhaps TRBD1 (5 bases). Germline CDR1 and CDR2: LNHNV and YYDKDF (reference sequence). This CDR3 has 15 residues. V was shortened by 6 bases and J by 4 bases, with 15 bases between the two germline ends. The CDR3 protein is CATSNYRTFTGELFF. For the CDR3, the DNA is TGTGCCACCAGTAATTACAGGACCTTCACCGGGGAGCTGTTTTTT.

J is TRBJ2-2 and V is TRBV2; 10 bases fit TRBD2. The trim removed 1 base at V and 6 bases at J, leaving 5 bases unmatched. Germline V lookup: CDR1 SNHLY, CDR2 FYNNEI. This CDR3 is 16 amino acids long. As DNA, the CDR3 is TGTGCCAGCAGTGAAGGTCTAGCGGGAGTCTCCGGGGAGCTGTTTTTT. This translates into CASSEGLAGVSGELFF.

V and J are TRBV27 and TRBJ2-7, with 7 bases identical to TRBD2. The CDR3 totals 15 residues. J lost 4 bases, V lost 5 bases, and 11 bases had no gene match. Germline V gene lookup returns CDR1 MNHEY and CDR2 SMNVEV (reference sequence). The CDR3 protein is CASSLMGGTLYEQYF. CDR3 coding DNA: TGTGCCAGCAGTCTCATGGGGGGGACCCTTTACGAGCAGTACTTC.

V is TRBV7-6 and J is TRBJ2-1; D gene uncertain. The CDR3 is 17 amino acids. The germline gives CDR1 SGHVS, CDR2 FNYEAQ. V was pared by 1 base and J by 0 bases, with 13 bases between. The CDR3 nucleotides are TGTGCCAGCAGCTTAGTGGCGGAAGGAGCCTCCTACAATGAGCAGTTCTTC. Translated: CASSLVAEGASYNEQFF. Full variable domain (outside the CDR3, taken from reference TRBV7-6 and TRBJ2-1): GAGVSQSPRYKVTKRGQDVALRCDPISGHVSLYWYRQALGQGPEFLTYFNYEAQQDKSGLPNDRFSAERPEGSISTLTIQRTEQRDSAMYRCASSLVAEGASYNEQFFGPGTRLTVL.

The chain uses TRBV9 and TRBJ1-5; D is possibly TRBD1 (6 bases). The germline V and J ends were trimmed by 0 bases and 15 bases, with 16 bases remaining between them. The CDR3 is 13 residues long. CDR1 and CDR2 from the germline V gene are SGDLS and YYNGEE. The CDR3 region has the DNA TGTGCCAGCAGCGTAGAACCAGGGGCGGACCCGCATTTT. Translated, it gives CASSVEPGADPHF. Supplemented by reference TRBV9 and TRBJ1-5, the full variable domain reads DSGVTQTPKHLITATGQRVTLRCSPRSGDLSVYWYQQSLDQGLQFLIQYYNGEERAKGNILERFSAQQFPDLHSELNLSSLELGDSALYFCASSVEPGADPHFGDGTRLSIL.

Regarding this clone: This sample also contains other DNA sequences that code for the same CDR3. CDR3 coding DNA: TGTGCCAGCAGCTCCAGACTAGCGGGCACAGATACGCAGTATTTT. Protein product: CASSSRLAGTDTQYF. The chain couples TRBV7-2 to TRBJ2-3; TRBD2 matches at 9 bases. The germline CDR1 and CDR2 sequences are SGHTA and FQGNSA. The CDR3 length is 15 residues. The J segment lost 1 base and the V segment lost 4 bases, leaving 3 bases of the junction unmatched. The full variable domain, its missing parts supplied by reference TRBV7-2 and TRBJ2-3, is GAGVSQSPSNKVTEKGKDVELRCDPISGHTALYWYRQSLGQGLEFLIYFQGNSAPDKSGLPSDRFSAERTGGSVSTLTIQRTQQEDSAVYLCASSSRLAGTDTQYFGPGTRLTVL.

The rearrangement links TRBV5-5 to TRBJ2-1; D perhaps matches TRBD2 (6 bases). CDR3 length equals 15 residues. V lost 1 base, J lost 4 bases, and 12 bases lay in between. Germline CDR1 reads SGHKS; CDR2 reads YYEKEE (reference sequence). The CDR3 protein is CASSLWQGRYNEQFF. DNA of the CDR3: TGTGCCAGCAGCTTGTGGCAAGGGAGGTACAATGAGCAGTTCTTC.

The chain joins TRBV5-4 to TRBJ2-2; 7 bases fit TRBD1. The CDR3 has 15 residues. The V and J ends lost 5 bases and 0 bases, in that order; junction bases with no gene match: 4. Germline assignment: CDR1 SGHNT and CDR2 YYREEE (reference sequence). In DNA form, the CDR3 reads TGTGCCAGCAGGGTAGGGGGCTCGAACACCGGGGAGCTGTTTTTT. Amino acid sequence: CASRVGGSNTGELFF. Looking up the rest from reference TRBV5-4 and TRBJ2-2 gives the full variable domain: ETGVTQSPTHLIKTRGQQVTLRCSSQSGHNTVSWYQQALGQGPQFIFQYYREEENGRGNFPPRFSGLQFPNYSSELNVNALELDDSALYLCASRVGGSNTGELFFGEGSRLTVL.

The chain carries TRBV28 and TRBJ1-5, with 8 bases aligning to TRBD1. J lost 5 bases, V lost 2 bases, and 5 bases had no gene match. This CDR3 is 15 amino acids long. Germline assignment: CDR1 MDHEN and CDR2 SYDVKM. The chain's CDR3 is CASSLGGTGYQPQHF. The CDR3 DNA sequence: TGTGCCAGCAGTTTAGGCGGGACAGGATATCAGCCCCAGCATTTT. Full variable domain (outside the CDR3, taken from reference TRBV28 and TRBJ1-5): DVKVTQSSRYLVKRTGEKVFLECVQDMDHENMFWYRQDPGLGLRLIYFSYDVKMKEKGDIPEGYSVSREKKERFSLILESASTNQTSMYLCASSLGGTGYQPQHFGDGTRLSIL.

The rearrangement uses TRBV6-5 and TRBJ1-3; D ambiguous. CDR1 and CDR2 from the germline V gene are MNHEY and SVGAGI. V was trimmed by 2 bases and J by 4 bases, leaving 3 bases between them. The CDR3 consists of 12 residues. CDR3 nucleotide sequence: TGTGCCAGCAGTTACGAGGGAAACACCATATATTTT. Its protein is CASSYEGNTIYF.

This sequence joins TRBV13 and TRBJ1-1, with 9 bases fitting TRBD1. Germline V lookup: CDR1 PRHDT, CDR2 FYEKMQ (reference sequence). The junction had 2 bases not matched to a gene; V was cut back by 0 bases and J by 3 bases. The CDR3 runs to 15 residues. The CDR3 nucleotides are TGTGCCAGCAGCTTAGGACAGGGGGCGCACACTGAAGCTTTCTTT. As protein: CASSLGQGAHTEAFF.

The rearrangement uses TRBV4-3 and TRBJ1-2; D is ambiguous. The CDR3 spans 15 residues. Trimming took 0 bases from V and 4 from J, leaving 12 bases between them. The germline CDR1 and CDR2 sequences are LGHNA and YSLEER. CDR3 in DNA: TGCGCCAGCAGCCAAGAAGTCGCGGCCTCCTATGGCTACACCTTC. It specifies CASSQEVAASYGYTF.

This clone was seen a single time. The chain combines TRBV30 with TRBJ1-5; the match to TRBD1 covers 10 bases. V shed 0 bases, J shed 2 bases, and the junction held 4 bases outside the gene matches. The length of the CDR3 is 16 residues. Germline V CDR1 and CDR2: GTSNPN, SVGIG (reference sequence). CDR3 sequence: CAWSVTGGFGNQPQHF. CDR3 in DNA: TGTGCCTGGAGTGTGACAGGGGGCTTCGGCAATCAGCCCCAGCATTTT.

The sample holds one count of this clone. V gene TRBV5-1 combines with J gene TRBJ1-2; TRBD1 agrees at 8 bases. Germline values: CDR1 SGHRS, CDR2 YFSETQ. There are 15 residues in the CDR3. V lost 2 bases, J lost 4 bases, and 7 bases stayed unmatched. Here the CDR3 reads CASSLGQGLSYGYTF. The CDR3 DNA is TGCGCCAGCAGCTTAGGACAGGGTTTGTCCTATGGCTACACCTTC. The whole variable domain, remainder taken from reference TRBV5-1 and TRBJ1-2, is KAGVTQTPRYLIKTRGQQVTLSCSPISGHRSVSWYQQTPGQGLQFLFEYFSETQRNKGNFPGRFSGRQFSNSRSEMNVSTLELGDSALYLCASSLGQGLSYGYTFGSGTRLTVV.